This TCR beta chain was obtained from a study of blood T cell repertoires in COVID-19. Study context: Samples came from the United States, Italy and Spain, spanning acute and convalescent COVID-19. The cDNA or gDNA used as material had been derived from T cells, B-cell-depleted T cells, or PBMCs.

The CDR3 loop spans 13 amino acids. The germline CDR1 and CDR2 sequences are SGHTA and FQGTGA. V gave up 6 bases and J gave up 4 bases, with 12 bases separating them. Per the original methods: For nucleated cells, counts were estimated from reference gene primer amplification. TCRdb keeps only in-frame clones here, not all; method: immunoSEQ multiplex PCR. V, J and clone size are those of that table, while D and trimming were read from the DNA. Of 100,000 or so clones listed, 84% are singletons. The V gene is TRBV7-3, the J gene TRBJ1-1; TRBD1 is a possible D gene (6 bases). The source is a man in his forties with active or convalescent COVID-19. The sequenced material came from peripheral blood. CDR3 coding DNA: TGTGCCAGCAGTCCAGGGGTCGGCACTGAAGCTTTCTTT. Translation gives CASSPGVGTEAFF.